At least ten counts were recorded for the clone carrying this T cell receptor beta chain. The germline gives CDR1 MNHNS, CDR2 SASEGT. This CDR3 is built from 13 residues. With 8 bases removed from V and 5 bases from J, the gap between germline ends came to 12 bases. The sample originates from a study of T cells in Graves' hyperthyroidism and ophthalmopathy. TCR beta CDR3 region amplification was performed from RNA transcripts. The HTBI set primed first-round TCR CDR3 RT-PCR. TCRdb passed the multiplex PCR reads through MiXCR, listing each CDR3 protein once. The table shows 600,000 to 750,000 distinct CDR3 sequences, with roughly 17% occurring only once.

Sample: blood. The chain employs TRBV6-1 and TRBJ1-4; D uncertain. This TCR derives from a man in his forties or fifties with Graves' hyperthyroidism. CDR3 coding DNA: TGTGCCAGCGGATTTACCCAAAATGAAAAACTGTTTTTT. This translates into CASGFTQNEKLFF.